Each of the 21 T cell receptor beta chains below was sequenced from the same sample in a study of metastatic and nonmetastatic thyroid tumors (dated by TCRdb to 2020 to 2021). Libraries were made using PCR. Sequencing used an Illumina HiSeq 4000. TCRdb trimmed public reads at Q25 via fastp, called clones via MiXCR and kept in-frame beta chains. The table for this sample lists 45,000 to 50,000 clones; 22% of them were counted only once. The ten most abundant clones make up 3.5% to 4% of the sample. No treatment had been received by any patient before thyroid surgery. Sequenced: blood. These TCRs come from a male donor with papillary thyroid cancer or a benign thyroid nodule (not recorded which). Some clones in this sample may be carry-over from other donors' samples.

V gene TRBV5-1 combines with J gene TRBJ1-1; D gene unclear. CDR1 SGHRS and CDR2 YFSETQ come from the germline V gene. The CDR3 contains 14 residues. The ends were cut back, 1 base at V and 1 base at J, with 8 bases in the middle. This CDR3 is CASSLNSANTEAFF. The CDR3 DNA follows: TGCGCCAGCAGCTTGAATTCGGCGAACACTGAAGCTTTCTTT. The whole variable domain, remainder taken from reference TRBV5-1 and TRBJ1-1, is KAGVTQTPRYLIKTRGQQVTLSCSPISGHRSVSWYQQTPGQGLQFLFEYFSETQRNKGNFPGRFSGRQFSNSRSEMNVSTLELGDSALYLCASSLNSANTEAFFGQGTRLTVV.

The gene calls are TRBV13 and TRBJ2-3; D is ambiguous. The CDR3 sequence is 12 residues long. The V end lost 5 bases, the J end lost 6 bases, and 9 bases lay between the germline ends. CDR1 and CDR2 (germline): PRHDT, FYEKMQ (reference sequence). For the CDR3, the DNA is TGTGCCAGCAGCCCCGTTAGGGATACGCAGTATTTT. Its translation is CASSPVRDTQYF.

In this sample, this clone turned up many times. J is TRBJ2-1 and V is TRBV11-1, with TRBD2 matching over 13 bases. Germline values: CDR1 SGHAT, CDR2 FQDESV (reference sequence). This CDR3 region has 16 residues. V gave up 2 bases and J gave up 7 bases; unmatched junction bases: 5. The chain's CDR3 is CASSLRLAGGPNEQFF. Written as DNA, the CDR3 is TGTGCCAGCAGCTTACGACTAGCGGGGGGTCCGAATGAGCAGTTCTTC.

In regard to this clone: The junction departs from the called germline gene at one end, perhaps through a read error. The gene calls are TRBV7-7 and TRBJ2-5; D is ambiguous. The germline V gene encodes CDR1 SSHAT and CDR2 FNYEAQ (reference sequence). CDR3 length: 14 amino acids. The CDR3 DNA sequence: TGTGCTAGCAGCTTAAGTACTGGGTACGAGACCCAGTACTTC. It codes for CASSLSTGYETQYF.

The genes are TRBV4-1 and TRBJ2-1; 8 positions match TRBD1. After removal of 0 bases from V and 7 bases from J, the junction contained 8 bases not matched to a gene. The germline V gene has CDR1 MGHRA and CDR2 YSYEKL. This CDR3 comprises 16 residues. For the CDR3, the DNA is TGCGCCAGCAGCCAAGATCCGCAGGGGGCGCTTAATGAGCAGTTCTTC. Amino acids: CASSQDPQGALNEQFF.

In its sample, this clone was seen many times. This chain uses TRBV11-2 with TRBJ2-7; D possibly corresponds to TRBD1 (5 bases). The germline gives CDR1 SGHAT, CDR2 FQNNGV. CDR3 length: 12 residues. Trimming shortened V by 6 bases and J by 9 bases, and 15 bases separated the two germline ends. The CDR3 DNA sequence: TGTGCCAGCAGTCCCCAGGGTTTCGGGCAGTACTTC. Residues: CASSPQGFGQYF. Drawing the rest from reference TRBV11-2 and TRBJ2-7, the complete variable domain is EAGVAQSPRYKIIEKRQSVAFWCNPISGHATLYWYQQILGQGPKLLIQFQNNGVVDDSQLPKDRFSAERLKGVDSTLKIQPAKLEDSAVYLCASSPQGFGQYFGPGTRLTVT.

This clone was found many times. The chain links TRBV6-1 to TRBJ2-7; 8 bases line up with TRBD1. Trimming took 0 bases from V and 4 from J; bases not matched to a gene: 5. The CDR3 runs to 15 residues. CDR1 and CDR2 from the germline V gene are MNHNS and SASEGT. CDR3 nucleotide sequence: TGTGCCAGCAGTGAAGCCCCCGACAGGGGATACGAGCAGTACTTC. It is translated as CASSEAPDRGYEQYF.

This clone was counted a few times. The J gene is TRBJ1-1, the V gene TRBV12-3 or TRBV12-4; TRBD1 might be the D (6 bases). The CDR3 has 14 residues. The V gene lost 2 bases and the J gene lost 6 bases, with 13 bases spanning the gap. CDR3 region: CASSLRLQGPEAFF. In DNA, the CDR3 is TGTGCCAGCAGTTTACGGTTACAGGGCCCTGAAGCTTTCTTT.

Note on this clone: This is likely a read error, given that the CDR3 carries no conserved phenylalanine or tryptophan at its end. This same CDR3 is encoded by further DNA sequences in the sample. J is TRBJ1-1 and V is TRBV12-3 or TRBV12-4, with D possibly matching TRBD1 (5 bases). This CDR3 contains 15 residues. Deletions cut 2 bases from V and 4 bases from J, with 14 bases between. The CDR3 coding sequence is TGTGCCAGCAGTTTATATGGGGGGAGGAGCACTGAAGCTTTCTCT. Protein sequence: CASSLYGGRSTEAFS.

This chain links TRBV7-3 with TRBJ2-7; 9 bases agree with TRBD2. The CDR3 totals 16 residues. Trimming cost V 6 bases and J 5 bases; bases outside gene matches: 14. From germline, CDR1 is SGHTA and CDR2 FQGTGA. Here the CDR3 DNA reads TGTGCCAGCAGAACTATCGGGGGACTAGCTCTCCACGAGCAGTACTTC. It yields the protein CASRTIGGLALHEQYF.

This clone was observed at least ten times. The chain recombines TRBV15 with TRBJ2-3, with 11 bases fitting TRBD1. CDR3 length: 16 residues. CDR1 is LNHNV and CDR2 is YYDKDF in the germline V gene (reference sequence). After removal of 0 bases from V and 3 bases from J, the junction contained 2 bases not matched to a gene. This CDR3 reads CATSRDGTGGTDTQYF. CDR3 in DNA: TGTGCCACCAGCAGAGACGGGACAGGGGGGACAGATACGCAGTATTTT.

This clone was counted only a few times. The chain couples TRBV30 to TRBJ1-1; D uncertain. The CDR3 sequence is 14 residues long. CDR1 and CDR2 from the germline V gene are GTSNPN and SVGIG (reference sequence). Trimming cost V 1 base and J 10 bases, with 19 bases left between them. CDR3 DNA sequence: TGTGCCTGGAGTGCCTACGGGAGCCAAGAAGGAGCTTTCTTT. Its translation is CAWSAYGSQEGAFF.

The rearrangement joins TRBV9 to TRBJ2-7; D is undetermined. V lost 0 bases, J lost 0 bases, and 10 bases lay in between. The CDR3 spans 15 residues. CDR1 and CDR2 (germline): SGDLS, YYNGEE. Written as DNA, the CDR3 is TGTGCCAGCAGCGTAGAACCGGAGAGCTCCTACGAGCAGTACTTC. It codes for CASSVEPESSYEQYF.

This clone turned up a few times. The V and J genes are TRBV20-1 and TRBJ2-1; 13 bases match TRBD2. The CDR3 has 17 residues. J was trimmed by 7 bases and V by 5 bases; bases with no gene match: 14. The germline V gene encodes CDR1 DFQATT and CDR2 SNEGSKA (reference sequence). CDR3 in amino acids: CSAPTSGRRGGSNEQFF. The CDR3 DNA sequence: TGCAGTGCTCCGACTAGCGGGAGGCGGGGCGGGTCGAATGAGCAGTTCTTC.

In its sample, this clone was seen many times. This chain uses TRBV10-3 with TRBJ1-1; 8 nucleotides match TRBD1. Trimming took 6 bases from V and 1 from J; bases not matched to a gene: 4. The V gene's germline CDR1 is ENHRY and CDR2 SYGVKD. This CDR3 comprises 14 residues. The CDR3 nucleotides are TGTGCCATCAGCGGGACAGGAAAGAACACTGAAGCTTTCTTT. Translating it yields CAISGTGKNTEAFF.

This clone was counted at least ten times. The rearrangement uses TRBV5-1 and TRBJ2-7; tentatively, D is TRBD1 or TRBD2 (5 bases each). From germline, CDR1 is SGHRS and CDR2 YFSETQ. With 4 bases removed from V and 0 bases from J, the gap between germline ends came to 11 bases. CDR3 length equals 14 residues. CDR3 sequence reads: CASSDGTSSYEQYF. In DNA form, the CDR3 reads TGCGCCAGCAGCGATGGGACCTCCTCCTACGAGCAGTACTTC.

CDR3 region: CASSQVPSVSPLHF. Here the CDR3 DNA reads TGCGCCAGCAGCCAAGTCCCTTCGGTTTCACCCCTCCACTTT. The chain links TRBV4-3 to TRBJ1-6; no clear D gene. This CDR3 has 14 residues. Trimming took 1 base from V and 9 from J, leaving 10 bases between them. Germline assignment: CDR1 LGHNA and CDR2 YSLEER.

V and J are TRBV28 and TRBJ2-1; D possibly corresponds to TRBD1 (6 bases). CDR1 is MDHEN and CDR2 is SYDVKM in the germline V gene. The CDR3 loop spans 14 amino acids. Trimming removed 5 bases from V and 3 bases from J, with 11 bases in between. CDR3 residues: CASSLEQGYNEQFF. Written as DNA, the CDR3 is TGTGCCAGCAGTCTGGAACAGGGCTACAATGAGCAGTTCTTC.

This clone was picked up many times. The V gene is TRBV5-8, the J gene TRBJ2-7; D is perhaps TRBD1 (6 bases). Trimming stripped 0 bases from V and 1 base from J, with 14 bases between. Germline CDR1 and CDR2: SGHTS and YDEGEE. The CDR3 is 16 amino acids. The CDR3 DNA sequence: TGTGCCAGCAGCTTGGCCACAGGGTTGGCTTCCTACGAGCAGTACTTC. This translates into CASSLATGLASYEQYF.

Ten or more counts support this clone. The chain combines TRBV6-1 with TRBJ2-7; possible D gene TRBD1, 6 bases. The germline V and J ends were trimmed by 1 base and 0 bases, with 10 bases remaining between them. There are 15 residues in the CDR3. The germline gives CDR1 MNHNS, CDR2 SASEGT. The CDR3 DNA reads as TGTGCCAGCAGTGAAGATCAGGGGAGCTCCTACGAGCAGTACTTC. Encoded protein: CASSEDQGSSYEQYF.

V is TRBV28 and J is TRBJ2-7; the D is unclear. V gave up 5 bases and J gave up 0 bases, with 14 bases separating them. Per germline, CDR1 MDHEN and CDR2 SYDVKM. This CDR3 has 15 residues. This chain's CDR3 is CASSPLYPSSYEQYF. CDR3 nucleotides: TGTGCCAGCAGTCCCCTCTACCCGAGCTCCTACGAGCAGTACTTC.